The sequence of this TCR beta chain was determined in a study of response to subunit inactivated influenza vaccine. Concerning this clonotype: Its antigen is not identified.

General study findings and limits: The authors offered the suggestion that each seasonal influenza vaccination recruits few new T cells.

TCRdb independently ran MiXCR on the RT-PCR reads; one entry per CDR3 protein. The sample lists fewer than 750,000 distinct CDR3 sequences; 14% were seen once. V gave up 2 bases and J gave up 1 base, with 5 bases separating them. This CDR3 contains 12 residues. CDR1 is DFQATT, CDR2 SNEGSKA, per germline (reference sequence). The V gene is TRBV20-1, the J gene TRBJ2-5; D is ambiguous. The TCR sequence derives from a man aged 50-59 years who received an inactivated influenza vaccine. Sample: PBMCs from blood, taken about 13 days after vaccination. The CDR3, as DNA: TGCAGTGCTAGACCGATCCAAGAGACCCAGTACTTC. This encodes CSARPIQETQYF.